Reported below is one T cell receptor (beta chain). Its antigen specificity is not known. No qualities accompany the bases; no much larger clone lies one base away. The CDR3 regions of human TCRbeta chains were analyzed by immunosequencing. On the study's bioinformatics: TCRs in the repertoires were matched against a reference library of SARS-CoV-2-specific TCRs that had been generated with the MIRA antigen-specificity platform. Breadth was defined as the fraction of unique TCRs that were SARS-CoV-2-associated, and depth was defined as the fraction of total T cells that were SARS-CoV-2-associated. Using the MIRA data, every spike-specific TCR was mapped to the spike region that the TCR reacted to and assigned to either a CD4 or a CD8 class. Log10-transformed breadth and depth values were compared by one-way ANOVA with Sidak's multiple comparisons tests. The source is immuneACCESS, and TCRdb retained only in-frame sequences with V and J called. Part of the clones is not carried over; for the studies checked, unresolved V genes explain less than half of this, and the remainder is unexplained. Clone size and the V and J calls come from that table; the DNA yielded D and trimming. The sample records 150,000 to 200,000 clones, 90% of which are singletons. Approximately 4.2% of the sample comes from the top ten.

These data come from a study of T cell responses to AZD1222 COVID-19 vaccine (dated by TCRdb to the early 2020s). At the level of the whole study: A total of over 230 trial participants underwent TCR sequencing, of whom 200 to 220 received two doses of AZD1222 and 26 received two doses of the MenACWY control vaccine. Enrollment into the trials was organized by age into subgroups of 18-55, 56-69 and 70-plus years, and those subgroups contained roughly 150, 30 and 60 TCR-sequenced participants, respectively.

The V and J ends are trimmed by 1 base and 6 bases, leaving 11 bases between them. CDR1 and CDR2, looked up from the germline V gene, are SGHRS and YFSETQ. The CDR3 goes from the cysteine to the phenylalanine over 14 residues. This entry keeps only the CDR3 DNA: 42 bases, framed from base 1. Paper-wide results and their limitations: The whole spike protein was spanned by vaccine-associated CD4 TCRs, and dominant responses were seen in regions 160-218 and 743-854. Because no day 14 peak-response samples were available, repertoires were characterized only after the peak T cell response. Conclusions about previously exposed vaccinees are limited because only 6 or 7 AZD1222 recipients were SARS-CoV-2 seropositive at baseline. Most participants were white British and females outnumbered males, and the authors suggested that clonal diversity may have been underestimated. The 56-69-year group was small, and its depth increase did not reach significance, likely because of low power. Reportedly, almost half of the unique spike-specific TCRs recognized epitopes lying outside the regions that are mutated in the B.1.351 and B.1.1.7 variants. After two AZD1222 doses, spike-specific TCR breadth and depth were significantly higher than at day 0 and than in MenACWY recipients.

The time point label here, explained by the study, means: about 28 days (+/-7) after the second vaccine dose. The sample's treatment or condition label, in plain terms: meningococcal conjugate vaccine given as trial control. The vaccinee samples were drawn from two UK trials, COV001 and COV002, one of which was a single-blind randomized controlled phase 2/3 trial testing AZD1222 (ChAdOx1 nCoV-19) in healthy adults. For TCRbeta chain sequencing, PBMC samples from trial participants were taken at day 0 and at day 28 after the second dose. The sequence was collected from an adult who received the MenACWY meningococcal vaccine as a control. The rearranged chain carries TRBV5-1 and TRBJ2-1; 6 matching bases give a weak D call of TRBD1. This sample comprised peripheral blood, obtained 28 days after the second dose of the MenACWY control vaccine. The nucleotides read TGCGCCAGCAGCTTGTACCAGGGGCGCAATGAGCAGTTCTTC. Translated, it gives CASSLYQGRNEQFF.